The T cell receptor (beta chain) under discussion was sequenced for a study of blood T cell repertoires in COVID-19. Study-wide background: Both acute and convalescent COVID-19 samples were obtained from the United States, Italy and Spain. PBMCs, B-cell-depleted T cells, or T cells provided the cDNA or gDNA that made up the material.

V shed 2 bases, J shed 9 bases, and the junction held 1 base outside the gene matches. This CDR3 region has 12 residues. TCRdb's table, derived via immunoSEQ multiplex PCR, lists solely in-frame clones and lacks some. This sample yields around 300,000 clones, of which 80% to 90% are seen a single time; 9.5% to 12% belongs to the top ten. The sequence derives from a woman between 70 and 85 years old with acute or convalescent COVID-19. The V and J genes are TRBV12-3 or TRBV12-4 and TRBJ2-1, with 7 bases aligning to TRBD1. The source material was peripheral blood. CDR3 in amino acids: CASSLTGAEQFF. The CDR3 DNA reads TGTGCCAGCAGTTTAACAGGGGCTGAGCAGTTCTTC.